This paragraph reports one T cell receptor (beta chain). No antigen is known for it. The data derive from a study of T cells in Graves' hyperthyroidism and ophthalmopathy. General study results and limits: Before onset, by a median of approximately 5.9 months, the model predicted ophthalmopathy.

Germline-derived CDR1 and CDR2 are KGHSH and LQKENI. Germline trimming cut 5 bases from V and 4 bases from J; bases unmatched to any gene: 9. The CDR3 contains 15 residues. From RNA transcripts, TCR beta CDR3 regions were amplified. RT-PCR in the first round (using the HTBI primer set) targeted the TCR CDR3. MiXCR, applied by TCRdb to the multiplex PCR reads, yields one record per CDR3 protein. The top ten hold around a quarter of the sample, which has fewer than 400,000 distinct CDR3 sequences, 15% to 18% seen once. The V and J genes are TRBV18 and TRBJ1-1, with 8 bases that match TRBD1. Material: blood. The receptor's source is a woman under 30 with Graves' hyperthyroidism that later progressed to Graves' ophthalmopathy. The CDR3 nucleotides are TGTGCCAGCTCATTTGGACAGGGTCGGAGCACTGAAGCTTTCTTT. Its protein product is CASSFGQGRSTEAFF. Full variable domain (outside the CDR3, taken from reference TRBV18 and TRBJ1-1): NAGVMQNPRHLVRRRGQEARLRCSPMKGHSHVYWYRQLPEEGLKFMVYLQKENIIDESGMPKERFSAEFPKEGPSILRIQQVVRGDSAAYFCASSFGQGRSTEAFFGQGTRLTVV.